This TCR beta chain was identified in a study of naive and memory T cell subsets. CDR1 SGHRS and CDR2 YFSETQ come from the germline V gene. This CDR3 has 15 residues. V was trimmed by 2 bases and J by 0 bases, leaving 9 bases between them. In its sample, this clonotype was seen many times. Amplification of ligated cDNA took four PCR rounds with SP2 and nested alpha and beta constant primers. Blood and skin TCR RNA was reverse transcribed with alpha and beta constant primers. TCRdb re-called the UMI-ligation and nested PCR reads with MiXCR, one entry per CDR3 protein. The table records over 11,000 distinct CDR3 sequences, roughly 5% of them present only once. The treatment is: skin biopsy from PPD injection site in Mantoux-positive individual. TCR cDNA received a 3' ligated oligonucleotide that carried a UMI. Individuals with a positive Mantoux test gave biopsies from PPD-injected skin. Unsorted total RNA, roughly 1 to 1,100 ng, was DNase treated before reverse transcription.

V gene TRBV5-1 combines with J gene TRBJ2-1; D is possibly TRBD1 or TRBD2 (5 bases each). The receptor's source is an adult in good health. The material sequenced was skin, taken from a tuberculin skin test site. The chain's CDR3 is CASSLEGFSYNEQFF. The CDR3 nucleotides read TGCGCCAGCAGCTTAGAGGGGTTCTCCTACAATGAGCAGTTCTTC.